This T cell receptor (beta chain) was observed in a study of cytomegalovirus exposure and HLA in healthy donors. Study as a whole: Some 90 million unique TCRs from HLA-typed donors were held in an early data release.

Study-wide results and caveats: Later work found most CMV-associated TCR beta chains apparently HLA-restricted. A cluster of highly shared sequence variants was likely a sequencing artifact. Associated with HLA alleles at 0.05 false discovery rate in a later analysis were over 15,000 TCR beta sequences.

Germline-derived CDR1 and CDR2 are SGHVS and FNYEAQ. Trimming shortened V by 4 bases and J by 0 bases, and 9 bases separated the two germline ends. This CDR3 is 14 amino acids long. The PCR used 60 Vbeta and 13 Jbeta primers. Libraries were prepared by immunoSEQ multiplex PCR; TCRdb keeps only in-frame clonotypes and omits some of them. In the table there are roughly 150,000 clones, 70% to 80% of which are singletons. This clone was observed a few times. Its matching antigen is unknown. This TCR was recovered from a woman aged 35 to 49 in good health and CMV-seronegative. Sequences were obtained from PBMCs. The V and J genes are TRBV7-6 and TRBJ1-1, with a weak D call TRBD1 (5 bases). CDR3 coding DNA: TGTGCCAGCAGCTCGACAGCCCTGAACACTGAAGCTTTCTTT. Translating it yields CASSSTALNTEAFF.